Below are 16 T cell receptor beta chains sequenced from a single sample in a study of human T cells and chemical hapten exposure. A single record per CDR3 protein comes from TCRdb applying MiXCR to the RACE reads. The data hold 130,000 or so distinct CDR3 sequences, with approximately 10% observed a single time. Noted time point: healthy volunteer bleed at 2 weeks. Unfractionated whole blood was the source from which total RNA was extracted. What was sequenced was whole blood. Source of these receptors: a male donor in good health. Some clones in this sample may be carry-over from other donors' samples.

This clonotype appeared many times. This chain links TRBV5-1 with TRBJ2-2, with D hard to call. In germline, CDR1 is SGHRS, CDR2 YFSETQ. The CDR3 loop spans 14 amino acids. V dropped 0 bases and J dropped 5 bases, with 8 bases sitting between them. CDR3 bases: TGCGCCAGCAGCTTGGCCCGCGAGACCGGGGAGCTGTTTTTT. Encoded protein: CASSLARETGELFF.

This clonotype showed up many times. Here the CDR3 reads CASSQEASGEQYF. CDR3 in DNA: TGTGCCAGCAGCCAAGAGGCTAGCGGAGAGCAGTACTTC. The chain carries TRBV4-2 and TRBJ2-7; 7 bases fit TRBD2. The V and J ends lost 0 bases and 7 bases, in that order; junction bases with no gene match: 3. This CDR3 spans 13 amino acids. Germline loops: CDR1 LGHNA, CDR2 YNFKEQ.

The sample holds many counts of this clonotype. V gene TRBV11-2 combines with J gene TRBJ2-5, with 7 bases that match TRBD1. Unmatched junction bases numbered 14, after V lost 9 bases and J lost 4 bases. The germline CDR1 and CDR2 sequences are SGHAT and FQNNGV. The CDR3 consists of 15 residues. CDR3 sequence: CASSQDREFGETQYF. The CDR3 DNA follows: TGTGCCAGTTCCCAAGACAGGGAGTTTGGAGAGACCCAGTACTTC.

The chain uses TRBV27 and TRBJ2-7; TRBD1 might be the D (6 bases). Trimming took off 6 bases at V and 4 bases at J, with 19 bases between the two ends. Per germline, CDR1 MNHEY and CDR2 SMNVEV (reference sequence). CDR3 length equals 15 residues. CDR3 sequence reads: CASRKLDRHRYEQYF. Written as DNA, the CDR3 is TGTGCCAGCAGGAAACTTGACAGGCATCGGTACGAGCAGTACTTC.

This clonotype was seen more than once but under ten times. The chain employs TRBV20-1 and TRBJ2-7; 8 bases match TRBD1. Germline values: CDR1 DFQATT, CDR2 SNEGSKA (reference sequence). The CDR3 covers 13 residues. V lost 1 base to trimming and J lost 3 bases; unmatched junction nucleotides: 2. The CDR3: CSARGTGSYEQYF. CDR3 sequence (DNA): TGCAGTGCTAGAGGGACAGGGAGCTACGAGCAGTACTTC.

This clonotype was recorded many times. The CDR3 loop is CASRGGSTYEQYF. CDR3 bases: TGTGCCAGCAGGGGCGGGAGCACCTACGAGCAGTACTTC. The chain has TRBV6-6 and TRBJ2-7; 7 bases line up with TRBD2. The V gene end was trimmed by 6 bases and the J gene end by 2 bases; junction bases not matched to a gene: 4. The CDR3 is made up of 13 amino acids. CDR1 and CDR2 from the germline V gene are MNHNY and SVGAGI (reference sequence).

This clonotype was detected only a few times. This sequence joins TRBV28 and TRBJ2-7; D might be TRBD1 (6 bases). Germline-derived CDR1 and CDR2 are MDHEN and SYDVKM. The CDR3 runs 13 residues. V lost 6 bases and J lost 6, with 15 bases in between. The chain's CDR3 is CASRPGHNSEQYF. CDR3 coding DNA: TGTGCCAGCAGGCCGGGACACAACTCCGAGCAGTACTTC. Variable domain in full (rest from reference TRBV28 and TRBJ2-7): DVKVTQSSRYLVKRTGEKVFLECVQDMDHENMFWYRQDPGLGLRLIYFSYDVKMKEKGDIPEGYSVSREKKERFSLILESASTNQTSMYLCASRPGHNSEQYFGPGTRLTVT.

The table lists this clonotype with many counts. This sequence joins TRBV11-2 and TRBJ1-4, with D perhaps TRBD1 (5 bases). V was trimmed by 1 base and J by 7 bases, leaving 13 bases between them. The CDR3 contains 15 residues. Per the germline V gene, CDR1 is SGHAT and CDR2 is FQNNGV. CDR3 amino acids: CASSLVGGGVEKLFF. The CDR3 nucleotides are TGTGCCAGCAGCTTAGTAGGAGGAGGGGTTGAAAAACTGTTTTTT. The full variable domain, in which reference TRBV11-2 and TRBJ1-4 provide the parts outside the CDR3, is EAGVAQSPRYKIIEKRQSVAFWCNPISGHATLYWYQQILGQGPKLLIQFQNNGVVDDSQLPKDRFSAERLKGVDSTLKIQPAKLEDSAVYLCASSLVGGGVEKLFFGSGTQLSVL.

Here the CDR3 reads CSATSGRSPDTQYF. The DNA for the CDR3 is TGCAGTGCTACTAGCGGGAGAAGCCCAGATACGCAGTATTTT. The chain carries TRBV20-1 and TRBJ2-3, with TRBD2 matching over 10 bases. J gave up 4 bases and V 4 bases, and 5 bases lay outside the gene matches. The CDR3 is 14 amino acids. Germline CDR1 is DFQATT and CDR2 is SNEGSKA (reference sequence).

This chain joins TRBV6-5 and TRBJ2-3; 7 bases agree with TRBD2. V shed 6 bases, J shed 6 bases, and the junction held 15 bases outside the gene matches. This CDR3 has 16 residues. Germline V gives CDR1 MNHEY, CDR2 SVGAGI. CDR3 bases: TGTGCCAGCAGCTTGCTCTTAGCGGGCTCGACGGATACGCAGTATTTT. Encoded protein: CASSLLLAGSTDTQYF.

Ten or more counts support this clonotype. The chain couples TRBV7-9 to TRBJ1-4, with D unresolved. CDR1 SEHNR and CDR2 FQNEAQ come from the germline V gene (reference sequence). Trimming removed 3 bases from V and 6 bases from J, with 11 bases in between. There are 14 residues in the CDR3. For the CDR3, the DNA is TGTGCCAGCAGCTTTTCTCCAGAGGATGAAAAACTGTTTTTT. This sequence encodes CASSFSPEDEKLFF.

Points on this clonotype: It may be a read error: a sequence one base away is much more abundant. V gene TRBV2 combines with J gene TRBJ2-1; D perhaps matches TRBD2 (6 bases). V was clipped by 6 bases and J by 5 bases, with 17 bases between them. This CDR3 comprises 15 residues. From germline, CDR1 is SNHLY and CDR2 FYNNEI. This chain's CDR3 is CASRVGGARDNEQFF. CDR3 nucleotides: TGTGCCAGCAGGGTGGGCGGGGCCCGTGACAATGAGCAGTTCTTC.

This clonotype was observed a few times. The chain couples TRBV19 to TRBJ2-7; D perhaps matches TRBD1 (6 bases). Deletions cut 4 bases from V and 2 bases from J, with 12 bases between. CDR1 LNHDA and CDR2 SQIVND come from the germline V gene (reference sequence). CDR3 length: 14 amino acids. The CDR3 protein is CASSTQDRAYEQYF. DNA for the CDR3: TGTGCCAGTAGTACCCAGGACAGAGCCTACGAGCAGTACTTC.

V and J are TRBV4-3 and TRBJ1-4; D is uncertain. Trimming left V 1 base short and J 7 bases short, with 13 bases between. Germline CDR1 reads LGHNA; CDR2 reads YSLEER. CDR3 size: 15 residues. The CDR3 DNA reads TGCGCCAGCAGCCAAGCCCCAGGACTTTCTGAAAAACTGTTTTTT. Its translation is CASSQAPGLSEKLFF.

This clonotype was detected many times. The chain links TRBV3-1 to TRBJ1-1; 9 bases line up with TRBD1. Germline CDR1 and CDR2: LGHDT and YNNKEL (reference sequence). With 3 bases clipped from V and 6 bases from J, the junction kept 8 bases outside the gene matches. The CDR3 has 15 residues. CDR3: CASSHRQGGTPEAFF. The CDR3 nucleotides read TGTGCCAGCAGCCACCGACAGGGGGGAACCCCTGAAGCTTTCTTT.

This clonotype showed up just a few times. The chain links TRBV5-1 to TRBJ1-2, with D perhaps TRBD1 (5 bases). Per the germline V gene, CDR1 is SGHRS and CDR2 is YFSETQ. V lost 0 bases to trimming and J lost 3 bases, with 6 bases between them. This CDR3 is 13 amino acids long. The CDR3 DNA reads TGCGCCAGCAGCTTGGTCAGGGACTATGGCTACACCTTC. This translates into CASSLVRDYGYTF. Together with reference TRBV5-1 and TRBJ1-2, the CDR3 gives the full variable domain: KAGVTQTPRYLIKTRGQQVTLSCSPISGHRSVSWYQQTPGQGLQFLFEYFSETQRNKGNFPGRFSGRQFSNSRSEMNVSTLELGDSALYLCASSLVRDYGYTFGSGTRLTVV.